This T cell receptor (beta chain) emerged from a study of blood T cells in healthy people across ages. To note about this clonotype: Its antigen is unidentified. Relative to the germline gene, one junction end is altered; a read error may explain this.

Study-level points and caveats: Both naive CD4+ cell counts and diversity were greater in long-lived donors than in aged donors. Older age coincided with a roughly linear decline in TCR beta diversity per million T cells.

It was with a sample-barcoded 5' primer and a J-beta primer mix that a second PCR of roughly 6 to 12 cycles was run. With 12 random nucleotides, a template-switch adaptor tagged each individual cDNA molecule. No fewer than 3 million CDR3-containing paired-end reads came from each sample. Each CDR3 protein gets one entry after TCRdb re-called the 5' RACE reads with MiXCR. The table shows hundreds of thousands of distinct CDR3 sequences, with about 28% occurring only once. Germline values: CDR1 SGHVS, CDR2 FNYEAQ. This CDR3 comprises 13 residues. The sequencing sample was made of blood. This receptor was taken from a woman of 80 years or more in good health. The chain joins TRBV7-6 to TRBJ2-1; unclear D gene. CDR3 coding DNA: TGTACCAGCAGCTATGGAAACAGCAATGAGCAGTTCTTC. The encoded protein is CTSSYGNSNEQFF.